The 30 T cell receptor beta chains given below trace back to one sample, sequenced in a study of lymphopenia after photon versus proton radiotherapy. Libraries were prepared by immunoSEQ multiplex PCR; TCRdb keeps only in-frame clonotypes and omits some of them. The table lists some 55,000 clones, 70% to 90% of them singletons. This specimen consisted of peripheral blood, obtained from a patient treated with photon-based radiotherapy. The source is a man aged 35-49 years with gastric cancer.

The rearrangement uses TRBV5-6 and TRBJ2-7; a weak D match, TRBD1 (6 bases). V lost 0 bases, J lost 3 bases, and 13 bases lay in between. Germline CDR1 is SGHDT and CDR2 is YYEEEE. The CDR3 is made up of 15 amino acids. The CDR3: CASSLALDRDYEQYF. The CDR3, as DNA: TGTGCCAGCAGCTTGGCCCTGGACAGAGACTACGAGCAGTACTTC.

V usage is TRBV5-4 and J usage is TRBJ1-4, with 7 bases that match TRBD1. There are 14 residues in the CDR3. The germline CDR1 and CDR2 sequences are SGHNT and YYREEE (reference sequence). V dropped 3 bases and J dropped 7; count of bases not matched to a gene: 6. The CDR3 nucleotides are TGTGCCAGCAGCTCACAGGGGAAGGGTGAAAAACTGTTTTTT. Translated: CASSSQGKGEKLFF.

The chain joins TRBV7-2 to TRBJ2-1, with D possibly TRBD2 on 5 matching bases. CDR3 length: 14 amino acids. CDR1 and CDR2 from the germline V gene are SGHTA and FQGNSA. Trimming left V 5 bases short and J 8 bases short, with 16 bases between. Written as DNA, the CDR3 is TGTGCCAGCAGCAGGAGTCGGGGTGACGATGAGCAGTTCTTC. Translated: CASSRSRGDDEQFF. The full variable domain, rest sourced from reference TRBV7-2 and TRBJ2-1, is GAGVSQSPSNKVTEKGKDVELRCDPISGHTALYWYRQSLGQGLEFLIYFQGNSAPDKSGLPSDRFSAERTGGSVSTLTIQRTQQEDSAVYLCASSRSRGDDEQFFGPGTRLTVL.

Comment on this clone: The junction departs from the called germline gene at one end, perhaps through a read error. The V call is TRBV6-1, the J call TRBJ1-2, with D uncertain. Germline V CDR1 and CDR2: MNHNS, SASEGT. This CDR3 contains 13 residues. The CDR3 spells CASSKAANYGYTF. CDR3 DNA sequence: TGTGCCAGCAGTAAAGCGGCTAACTATGGCTACACCTTC.

The chain has TRBV6-1 and TRBJ1-5; the D gene is possibly TRBD1 (5 bases). The CDR3 is 15 amino acids. V lost 1 base, J lost 2 bases, and 9 bases lay in between. The germline V gene has CDR1 MNHNS and CDR2 SASEGT. CDR3 in amino acids: CASSEEGLGNQPQHF. CDR3 DNA sequence: TGTGCCAGCAGTGAAGAGGGGCTGGGCAATCAGCCCCAGCATTTT.

This clone is a singleton in its sample. This rearrangement joins TRBV13 to TRBJ1-2; 11 bases are a match to TRBD1. The CDR3 is 14 residues long. Trimming took 5 bases from V and 4 from J; bases not matched to a gene: 3. Per germline, CDR1 PRHDT and CDR2 FYEKMQ (reference sequence). CDR3 protein: CASSEGQGVYGYTF. DNA for the CDR3: TGTGCCAGCAGCGAGGGACAGGGGGTCTATGGCTACACCTTC.

The chain couples TRBV4-2 to TRBJ1-1, with a tentative D call TRBD1 (6 bases). Per germline, CDR1 LGHNA and CDR2 YNFKEQ. The CDR3 spans 16 residues. V was cut by 0 bases and J by 0 bases, with 11 bases left in between. The CDR3 DNA sequence: TGTGCCAGCAGCCAAGAGGTGGGGGCACTGAACACTGAAGCTTTCTTT. It codes for CASSQEVGALNTEAFF.

V is TRBV7-6 and J is TRBJ2-5; D may correspond to TRBD1 or TRBD2 (7 bases each). CDR1 and CDR2 (germline): SGHVS, FNYEAQ. CDR3 length equals 16 residues. Trimming cost V 5 bases and J 7 bases, with 23 bases left between them. The CDR3 region has the DNA TGTGCCAGCAGCCCAGGGGGAAGTGGCGGGGGAGGGACCCAGTACTTC. As protein: CASSPGGSGGGGTQYF.

The V call is TRBV7-2, the J call TRBJ1-4; 7 nucleotides line up with TRBD1. With V trimmed by 6 bases and J by 3 bases, 7 bases remained unmatched. Germline V gene data show CDR1 as SGHTA and CDR2 as FQGNSA. This CDR3 has 15 amino acids. The CDR3: CASRLQGSANEKLFF. CDR3 nucleotide sequence: TGTGCCAGCAGGTTACAGGGGTCGGCTAATGAAAAACTGTTTTTT.

The chain employs TRBV18 and TRBJ1-5, with D possibly matching TRBD1 (5 bases). This CDR3 is 14 amino acids long. Between the trimmed V and J ends, which lost 3 bases and 3 bases, there was a span of 9 bases. Per germline, CDR1 KGHSH and CDR2 LQKENI. The CDR3 spells CASSPGRLNQPQHF. The DNA of the CDR3 is TGTGCCAGCTCACCGGGACGGCTCAATCAGCCCCAGCATTTT.

This clone was counted once. The chain has TRBV7-9 and TRBJ1-1; D might be TRBD1 (5 bases). V lost 5 bases and J 4 bases, leaving 17 bases between the germline ends. Germline V gene lookup returns CDR1 SEHNR and CDR2 FQNEAQ (reference sequence). This CDR3 spans 15 amino acids. CDR3 DNA: TGTGCCAGCAGCACCCCCTGGGGGGGAGGCACTGAAGCTTTCTTT. As protein: CASSTPWGGGTEAFF.

This clone is a singleton in its sample. The CDR3 bases are TGTGCCAGTTCCGGGACCGAGGGGACCCAGTACTTC. The encoded protein is CASSGTEGTQYF. This rearrangement joins TRBV5-4 to TRBJ2-5; the D call may be TRBD1 or TRBD2 (5 bases each). CDR1 and CDR2 (germline): SGHNT, YYREEE (reference sequence). The CDR3 is 12 residues long. V lost 8 bases and J 7 bases, leaving 15 bases between the germline ends.

The J gene is TRBJ1-4, the V gene TRBV5-1; 9 nucleotides line up with TRBD1. The CDR3 loop spans 14 amino acids. Germline V gene sequence: CDR1 SGHRS, CDR2 YFSETQ. V dropped 5 bases and J dropped 10; count of bases not matched to a gene: 9. In DNA, the CDR3 is TGCGCCAGCAGTAATCCGGGACAGGGCGGAAAACTGTTTTTT. This translates into CASSNPGQGGKLFF.

The genes are TRBV7-2 and TRBJ1-3; D uncertain. The CDR3 runs 12 residues. Looked up from germline, CDR1 is SGHTA and CDR2 is FQGNSA. V was pared by 2 bases and J by 1 base, with 0 bases between. Here the CDR3 reads CASSLSGNTIYF. Written as DNA, the CDR3 is TGTGCCAGCAGCTTATCTGGAAACACCATATATTTT.

V gene TRBV7-9 combines with J gene TRBJ2-7; TRBD1 agrees at 7 bases. The CDR3 totals 18 residues. V lost 2 bases and J lost 1; bases outside the gene matches: 14. The V gene's germline CDR1 is SEHNR and CDR2 FQNEAQ (reference sequence). The CDR3 is CASSLMSRQGGASYEQYF. In DNA form, the CDR3 reads TGTGCCAGCAGCTTAATGTCCCGACAGGGTGGAGCGTCCTACGAGCAGTACTTC.

In its sample, this clone was seen a few times. The chain joins TRBV6-1 to TRBJ1-2, with TRBD1 as a possible D gene (5 bases). Trimming removed 10 bases at V and 4 bases at J, with 22 bases between. Germline CDR1 reads MNHNS; CDR2 reads SASEGT. The CDR3 contains 15 residues. The CDR3 sequence is CATSTHGSGTYGYTF. The DNA for the CDR3 is TGTGCCACCTCGACGCATGGGTCCGGGACCTATGGCTACACCTTC.

This clone was counted a single time. J is TRBJ1-1 and V is TRBV11-2; D possibly corresponds to TRBD1 (6 bases). CDR1 is SGHAT, CDR2 FQNNGV, per germline. Trimming stripped 6 bases from V and 1 base from J, with 9 bases between. The CDR3 length is 13 residues. DNA of the CDR3: TGTGCCAGCAGTCAACAGGGGAACACTGAAGCTTTCTTT. As protein: CASSQQGNTEAFF.

The V call is TRBV19, the J call TRBJ1-1, with 7 nucleotides matching TRBD1. Germline assignment: CDR1 LNHDA and CDR2 SQIVND (reference sequence). There are 14 residues in the CDR3. J lost 3 bases, V lost 5 bases, and 6 bases had no gene match. This chain's CDR3 is CASSADRRHTEAFF. The CDR3 DNA sequence: TGTGCCAGTAGTGCGGACAGGAGACACACTGAAGCTTTCTTT.

The CDR3 region is CASSQATQETQYF. The CDR3 DNA sequence: TGCGCCAGCAGCCAAGCTACCCAAGAGACCCAGTACTTC. The V and J genes are TRBV4-1 and TRBJ2-5; D not certain. Germline V gene lookup returns CDR1 MGHRA and CDR2 YSYEKL. This CDR3 contains 13 residues. The V and J ends lost 1 base and 1 base respectively, with 4 bases between them.

The chain combines TRBV2 with TRBJ1-5; the D gene is possibly TRBD1 (6 bases). The CDR3 is 14 residues long. V was shortened by 7 bases and J by 1 base, with 11 bases between the two germline ends. Germline loops: CDR1 SNHLY, CDR2 FYNNEI. CDR3 region: CASKEGVSNQPQHF. The CDR3 bases are TGTGCCAGCAAGGAGGGGGTGAGCAATCAGCCCCAGCATTTT. The whole variable domain, filled in from reference TRBV2 and TRBJ1-5, reads EPEVTQTPSHQVTQMGQEVILRCVPISNHLYFYWYRQILGQKVEFLVSFYNNEISEKSEIFDDQFSVERPDGSNFTLKIRSTKLEDSAMYFCASKEGVSNQPQHFGDGTRLSIL.

The chain is built from TRBV6-5 and TRBJ2-7; 8 bases are a match to TRBD2. This CDR3 is 14 amino acids long. The V gene's germline CDR1 is MNHEY and CDR2 SVGAGI. The J segment lost 0 bases and the V segment lost 10 bases, leaving 8 bases of the junction unmatched. CDR3 in DNA: TGTGCCACTAGGCGGGGGGCGGGCTCCTACGAGCAGTACTTC. Its protein is CATRRGAGSYEQYF.

This clone was observed once. The rearrangement links TRBV18 to TRBJ1-1; 9 bases align to TRBD1. The germline V gene has CDR1 KGHSH and CDR2 LQKENI. V shed 4 bases, J shed 5 bases, and the junction held 5 bases outside the gene matches. The CDR3 length is 14 residues. The CDR3 coding sequence is TGTGCCAGCTCACTCGGGACAGGGCTGACTGAAGCTTTCTTT. Protein product: CASSLGTGLTEAFF.

The chain recombines TRBV11-3 with TRBJ2-3; TRBD2 agrees at 7 bases. The V and J ends lost 5 bases and 2 bases, in that order; junction bases with no gene match: 7. CDR1 and CDR2 (germline): SGHNT, YENEEA. The CDR3 has 15 residues. Written as DNA, the CDR3 is TGTGCCAGCAGCCCCAGACTAGCTAACACAGATACGCAGTATTTT. Translation: CASSPRLANTDTQYF.

V usage is TRBV6-1 and J usage is TRBJ1-5; the match to TRBD1 covers 7 bases. The CDR3 is 14 amino acids. The germline V gene encodes CDR1 MNHNS and CDR2 SASEGT. Trimming took 6 bases from V and 3 from J; bases not matched to a gene: 5. CDR3 residues: CASRRTGDNQPQHF. The CDR3 nucleotides read TGTGCCAGCAGACGCACAGGGGACAATCAGCCCCAGCATTTT.

The chain uses TRBV27 and TRBJ2-2; no clear D. Trimming took 3 bases from V and 8 from J, leaving 7 bases between them. The CDR3 runs 12 residues. Germline values: CDR1 MNHEY, CDR2 SMNVEV (reference sequence). CDR3 loop: CASSFALGELFF. Here the CDR3 DNA reads TGTGCCAGCAGTTTCGCCTTGGGGGAGCTGTTTTTT.

The chain couples TRBV5-4 to TRBJ1-6, with TRBD1 identical over 9 bases. This CDR3 has 18 residues. Germline V gives CDR1 SGHNT, CDR2 YYREEE (reference sequence). V lost 1 base and J lost 2; bases outside the gene matches: 7. DNA for the CDR3: TGTGCCAGCAGCTTGAACCTGGGACAGGGTACCTATAATTCACCCCTCCACTTT. This sequence encodes CASSLNLGQGTYNSPLHF. The entire variable domain, with the rest obtained from reference TRBV5-4 and TRBJ1-6, is as follows: ETGVTQSPTHLIKTRGQQVTLRCSSQSGHNTVSWYQQALGQGPQFIFQYYREEENGRGNFPPRFSGLQFPNYSSELNVNALELDDSALYLCASSLNLGQGTYNSPLHFGNGTRLTVT.

The rearrangement joins TRBV7-9 to TRBJ2-7, with 12 bases lining up with TRBD1. The CDR3 extends over 15 amino acids. The J segment lost 6 bases and the V segment lost 3 bases, leaving 6 bases of the junction unmatched. Germline CDR1 is SEHNR and CDR2 is FQNEAQ (reference sequence). CDR3 bases: TGTGCCAGCAGCTTCGGGGGACAGGGGGCATCCGAGCAGTACTTC. Translated, it gives CASSFGGQGASEQYF. The whole variable domain, filled in from reference TRBV7-9 and TRBJ2-7, reads DTGVSQNPRHKITKRGQNVTFRCDPISEHNRLYWYRQTLGQGPEFLTYFQNEAQLEKSRLLSDRFSAERPKGSFSTLEIQRTEQGDSAMYLCASSFGGQGASEQYFGPGTRLTVT.

This clone has only a few counts. The rearrangement joins TRBV5-1 to TRBJ2-1; the D gene is possibly TRBD2 (6 bases). The CDR3 has 15 residues. The V gene's germline CDR1 is SGHRS and CDR2 YFSETQ. V lost 0 bases and J 5 bases, leaving 12 bases between the germline ends. Written as DNA, the CDR3 is TGCGCCAGCAGCTTGGGACTAGGTTCCCACAATGAGCAGTTCTTC. It codes for CASSLGLGSHNEQFF.

The chain employs TRBV27 and TRBJ2-7, with D perhaps TRBD1 (6 bases). The germline V gene has CDR1 MNHEY and CDR2 SMNVEV (reference sequence). This CDR3 comprises 14 residues. Between the trimmed V and J ends, which lost 5 bases and 2 bases, there was a span of 13 bases. The DNA of the CDR3 is TGTGCCAGCAGTACCTCCTGGGACACCTACGAGCAGTACTTC. Amino acids: CASSTSWDTYEQYF.

V usage is TRBV6-6 and J usage is TRBJ2-7; D gene unclear. Germline V gene data show CDR1 as MNHNY and CDR2 as SVGAGI (reference sequence). This CDR3 region has 12 residues. Trimming took 0 bases from V and 7 from J, leaving 7 bases between them. Here the CDR3 reads CASSYSEWEQYF. The CDR3 DNA reads TGTGCCAGCAGTTACTCAGAGTGGGAGCAGTACTTC.